This T cell receptor (beta chain) comes out of a study of CD8+ T cells in alopecia areata. Study-level information: Tofacitinib administration to treated patients was oral, at 5 to 10 mg twice daily.

With respect to this clone: The target antigen is unknown.

Treatment: oral pan-JAK inhibitor, 5-10 mg twice daily. Germline V lookup: CDR1 MDHEN, CDR2 SYDVKM. There are 13 residues in the CDR3. Trimming pared 7 bases from V and 0 bases from J, leaving 10 bases between. General observations from the study: An increase in clonality over normal scalp was evident in lesional scalp, especially alopecia totalis/universalis. Scalp clonality dropped significantly under tofacitinib, as did expanded CD8+ top-100 clones.

RNA, once extracted, was reverse transcribed into cDNA for use as the sequencing template. The repertoire was sequenced with immunoSEQ multiplex PCR; TCRdb's copy has only in-frame clones and lacks some. The data show some 80,000 clones, approximately 66% seen once. The sequencing used CD8+ T cells sorted from blood, collected at week 24, from a patient treated with tofacitinib. The origin of this receptor is a human donor with alopecia areata. The chain is built from TRBV28 and TRBJ2-7; D gene ambiguous. CDR3 coding DNA: TGTGCCAGCACAGGTGCAGACTCCTACGAGCAGTACTTC. Translation gives CASTGADSYEQYF.